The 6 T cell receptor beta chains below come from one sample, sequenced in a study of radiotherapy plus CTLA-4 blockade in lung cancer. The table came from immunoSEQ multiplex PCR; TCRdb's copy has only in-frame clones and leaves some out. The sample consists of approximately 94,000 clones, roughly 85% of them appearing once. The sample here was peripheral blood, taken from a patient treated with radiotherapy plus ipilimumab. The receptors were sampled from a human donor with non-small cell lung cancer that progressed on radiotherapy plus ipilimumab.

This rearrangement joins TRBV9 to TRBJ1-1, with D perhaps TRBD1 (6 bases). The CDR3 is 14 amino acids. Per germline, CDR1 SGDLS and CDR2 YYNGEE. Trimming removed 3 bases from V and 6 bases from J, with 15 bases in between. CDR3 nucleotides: TGTGCCAGCAGCGCCAGACAGGAGTTTGCTGAAGCTTTCTTT. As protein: CASSARQEFAEAFF.

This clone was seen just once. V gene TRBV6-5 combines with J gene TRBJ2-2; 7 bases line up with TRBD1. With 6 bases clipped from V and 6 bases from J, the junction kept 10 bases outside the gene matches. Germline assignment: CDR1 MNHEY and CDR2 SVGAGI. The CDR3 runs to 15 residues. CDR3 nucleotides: TGTGCCAGCAGCCTGACAGGGAGTATCGCCGGGGAGCTGTTTTTT. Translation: CASSLTGSIAGELFF.

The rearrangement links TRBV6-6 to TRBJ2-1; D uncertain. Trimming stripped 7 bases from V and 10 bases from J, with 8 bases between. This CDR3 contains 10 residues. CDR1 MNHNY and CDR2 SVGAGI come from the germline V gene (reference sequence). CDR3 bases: TGTGCCAGCACGGGCGAGGAGCAGTTCTTC. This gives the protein CASTGEEQFF.

CDR3 nucleotides: TGTGCCAGCAGGAGGGGGGGGGAGACCCAGTACTTC. Its translation is CASRRGGETQYF. The chain carries TRBV2 and TRBJ2-5, with TRBD2 as a possible D gene (7 bases). This CDR3 contains 12 residues. V lost 6 bases and J 5 bases, leaving 10 bases between the germline ends. Germline lookup yields CDR1 SNHLY and CDR2 FYNNEI.

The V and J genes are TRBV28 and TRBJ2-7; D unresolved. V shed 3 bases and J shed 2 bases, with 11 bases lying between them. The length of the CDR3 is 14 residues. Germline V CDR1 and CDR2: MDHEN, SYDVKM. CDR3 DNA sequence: TGTGCCAGCAGTTTGTCCACTGTTACCTACGAGCAGTACGTC. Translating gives CASSLSTVTYEQYV.

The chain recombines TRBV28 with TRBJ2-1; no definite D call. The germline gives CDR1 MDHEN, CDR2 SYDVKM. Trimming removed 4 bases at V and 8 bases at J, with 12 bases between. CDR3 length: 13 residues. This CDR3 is CASSWVLPYEQFF. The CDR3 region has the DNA TGTGCCAGCAGTTGGGTACTTCCGTATGAGCAGTTCTTC.